These 22 T cell receptor beta chains share one sample of origin, sequenced in a study of cytomegalovirus exposure and HLA in healthy donors. In the PCR, 60 Vbeta and 13 Jbeta primers were used. The method was immunoSEQ multiplex PCR; TCRdb's version includes in-frame clones alone and lacks a portion of them. Of about 200,000 clones in the sample, 65% to 80% were seen once. Sequencing was carried out using PBMCs. These receptors were collected from a man aged 35-49 years in good health and CMV-seronegative.

The V and J genes are TRBV5-4 and TRBJ2-3, with 14 bases fitting TRBD2. CDR1 is SGHNT and CDR2 is YYREEE in the germline V gene (reference sequence). This CDR3 region has 17 residues. Trimming at V came to 4 bases and at J to 4 bases, leaving 8 bases not matched to a gene. The CDR3 DNA follows: TGTGCCAGCAGCATGAGACTAGCGGGAGGGCAGGCAGATACGCAGTATTTT. Translating gives CASSMRLAGGQADTQYF.

This chain links TRBV9 with TRBJ1-1; weak D call: TRBD1 (5 bases). Germline V gives CDR1 SGDLS, CDR2 YYNGEE. Trimming stripped 3 bases from V and 1 base from J, with 13 bases between. This CDR3 has 15 residues. CDR3 sequence: CASSAWGDSNTEAFF. CDR3 DNA: TGTGCCAGCAGCGCCTGGGGGGATTCGAACACTGAAGCTTTCTTT.

The chain recombines TRBV18 with TRBJ2-3, with a tentative D call TRBD2 (5 bases). CDR1 is KGHSH and CDR2 is LQKENI in the germline V gene. Trimming left V 6 bases short and J 5 bases short, with 15 bases between. The CDR3 extends over 14 amino acids. The CDR3 DNA follows: TGTGCCAGCTCGGTCGTAGAGGGTGGAGATACGCAGTATTTT. This codes for CASSVVEGGDTQYF.

This rearrangement joins TRBV2 to TRBJ1-2, with 7 bases fitting TRBD1. The germline V gene has CDR1 SNHLY and CDR2 FYNNEI. V shed 5 bases, J shed 5 bases, and the junction held 11 bases outside the gene matches. The CDR3 runs to 15 residues. The CDR3 spells CASSPTIRQGYGYTF. CDR3 nucleotides: TGTGCCAGCAGTCCCACCATTAGACAGGGTTATGGCTACACCTTC.

The chain uses TRBV11-2 and TRBJ1-1, with D possibly being TRBD1 (5 bases). This CDR3 region has 14 residues. V dropped 5 bases and J dropped 1 base, with 11 bases sitting between them. Germline lookup yields CDR1 SGHAT and CDR2 FQNNGV. CDR3: CASSPGGRNTEAFF. The CDR3 DNA follows: TGTGCCAGCAGCCCGGGGGGAAGGAACACTGAAGCTTTCTTT.

The J gene is TRBJ2-3, the V gene TRBV13; the D gene is possibly TRBD2 (5 bases). V lost 5 bases and J lost 1, with 16 bases in between. The CDR3 runs to 16 residues. Germline V lookup: CDR1 PRHDT, CDR2 FYEKMQ (reference sequence). CDR3 nucleotides: TGTGCCAGCAGCCACCTTCGGGCGGGCCGCACAGATACGCAGTATTTT. It translates to CASSHLRAGRTDTQYF.

In its sample, this clone was seen a few times. J is TRBJ2-1 and V is TRBV10-1; no reliable D call. The V gene's germline CDR1 is WNHNN and CDR2 SYGVQD (reference sequence). The V gene lost 5 bases and the J gene lost 4 bases, with 3 bases spanning the gap. The CDR3 has 11 residues. The CDR3 region has the DNA TGCGCCAGCAGTCAATACAATGAGCAGTTCTTC. Translation: CASSQYNEQFF.

CDR3 nucleotides: TGTGCCAGCAGCGTAGATGGCAGGGGGGATTCACCCCTCCACTTT. It codes for CASSVDGRGDSPLHF. The rearrangement joins TRBV9 to TRBJ1-6, with 7 bases identical to TRBD1. The germline CDR1 and CDR2 sequences are SGDLS and YYNGEE. V gave up 0 bases and J gave up 8 bases; unmatched junction bases: 5. CDR3 size: 15 residues.

The sample holds a few counts of this clone. This chain connects TRBV18 to TRBJ2-6; 7 nucleotides align to TRBD2. Per the germline V gene, CDR1 is KGHSH and CDR2 is LQKENI. The V segment lost 1 base and the J segment 0 bases; nucleotides outside the gene matches: 6. This CDR3 is built from 18 residues. DNA for the CDR3: TGTGCCAGCTCACCACTGGGACTAAGCAACTCTGGGGCCAACGTCCTGACTTTC. Its protein product is CASSPLGLSNSGANVLTF.

The V call is TRBV5-8, the J call TRBJ2-3, with 10 bases identical to TRBD1. This CDR3 is built from 14 residues. Germline V gives CDR1 SGHTS, CDR2 YDEGEE. V shed 3 bases, J shed 4 bases, and the junction held 2 bases outside the gene matches. The DNA of the CDR3 is TGTGCCAGCAGCTCCGGACAGGGGGCAGATACGCAGTATTTT. Translating gives CASSSGQGADTQYF.

This chain links TRBV6-5 with TRBJ1-2, with TRBD1 matching over 9 bases. Germline V gene sequence: CDR1 MNHEY, CDR2 SVGAGI. Losses at the gene ends were 6 bases for V and 3 bases for J; bases not matched to a gene: 2. The CDR3 totals 13 residues. For the CDR3, the DNA is TGTGCCAGCAGGTGGACAGGGGACTATGGCTACACCTTC. It specifies CASRWTGDYGYTF.

The chain combines TRBV7-7 with TRBJ1-5; D ambiguous. V dropped 2 bases and J dropped 8 bases, with 10 bases sitting between them. This CDR3 region has 13 residues. Per the germline V gene, CDR1 is SSHAT and CDR2 is FNYEAQ (reference sequence). CDR3 coding DNA: TGTGCCAGCAGCTTATCCCCCGGAGAGCCCCAGCATTTT. Translated, it gives CASSLSPGEPQHF.

This clone was detected a few times. The CDR3 nucleotides are TGTGCCAGCAGTTACGACAGGGCGTCGAGTGGCTACACCTTC. This encodes CASSYDRASSGYTF. The chain is built from TRBV6-5 and TRBJ1-2, with 7 bases identical to TRBD1. The trim removed 2 bases at V and 7 bases at J, leaving 7 bases unmatched. The germline gives CDR1 MNHEY, CDR2 SVGAGI. The CDR3 is made up of 14 amino acids.

The chain links TRBV19 to TRBJ2-7, with TRBD2 as a possible D gene (5 bases). Germline V gene sequence: CDR1 LNHDA, CDR2 SQIVND (reference sequence). V was pared by 9 bases and J by 2 bases, with 8 bases between. The length of the CDR3 is 11 residues. CDR3 nucleotide sequence: TGTGCCAGCGGGGTACCCTACGAGCAGTACTTC. The encoded protein is CASGVPYEQYF.

The chain is built from TRBV27 and TRBJ2-7, with 8 bases fitting TRBD2. CDR1 and CDR2 (germline): MNHEY, SMNVEV (reference sequence). J gave up 4 bases and V 3 bases, and 5 bases lay outside the gene matches. CDR3 length: 14 amino acids. The DNA for the CDR3 is TGTGCCAGCAGTTTTGCGGGGGGCAATTACGAGCAGTACTTC. This translates into CASSFAGGNYEQYF.

The chain has TRBV5-8 and TRBJ1-1; no reliable D call. Trimming removed 0 bases from V and 6 bases from J, with 12 bases in between. CDR1 is SGHTS, CDR2 YDEGEE, per germline. The CDR3 loop spans 14 amino acids. The CDR3 sequence is CASSLVSGRAEAFF. The CDR3 DNA follows: TGTGCCAGCAGCTTGGTTAGCGGGAGGGCTGAAGCTTTCTTT. The whole variable domain, remainder taken from reference TRBV5-8 and TRBJ1-1, is EAGVTQSPTHLIKTRGQQATLRCSPISGHTSVYWYQQALGLGLQFLLWYDEGEERNRGNFPPRFSGRQFPNYSSELNVNALELEDSALYLCASSLVSGRAEAFFGQGTRLTVV.

The J gene is TRBJ1-2, the V gene TRBV2; D gene ambiguous. The CDR3 totals 15 residues. Trimming pared 0 bases from V and 4 bases from J, leaving 12 bases between. The germline V gene encodes CDR1 SNHLY and CDR2 FYNNEI. The CDR3 sequence is CASSEAHPTLYGYTF. Written as DNA, the CDR3 is TGTGCCAGCAGTGAAGCGCACCCTACTCTCTATGGCTACACCTTC. Combining the CDR3 with reference TRBV2 and TRBJ1-2 gives the whole variable domain EPEVTQTPSHQVTQMGQEVILRCVPISNHLYFYWYRQILGQKVEFLVSFYNNEISEKSEIFDDQFSVERPDGSNFTLKIRSTKLEDSAMYFCASSEAHPTLYGYTFGSGTRLTVV.

The chain has TRBV4-2 and TRBJ2-6; 8 bases align to TRBD1. V trimming: 0 bases; J trimming: 2 bases; junction bases outside the gene matches: 0. The germline V gene encodes CDR1 LGHNA and CDR2 YNFKEQ. The CDR3 length is 16 residues. In DNA, the CDR3 is TGTGCCAGCAGCCAAGAACAGGGGGCTGGGGCCAACGTCCTGACTTTC. Translated, it gives CASSQEQGAGANVLTF.

This clone was observed a single time. The chain uses TRBV4-3 and TRBJ2-2, with TRBD2 as a possible D gene (6 bases). Germline V gives CDR1 LGHNA, CDR2 YSLEER. The CDR3 totals 16 residues. V lost 0 bases, J lost 4 bases, and 12 bases lay in between. The CDR3 nucleotides are TGCGCCAGCAGCCAAGATCCCGGGGGAGGCACCGGGGAGCTGTTTTTT. This translates into CASSQDPGGGTGELFF.

This clone has a handful of counts. The chain joins TRBV19 to TRBJ1-2, with 10 bases aligning to TRBD1. The CDR3 runs to 17 residues. Germline loops: CDR1 LNHDA, CDR2 SQIVND (reference sequence). Trimming removed 0 bases from V and 3 bases from J; junction bases left unmatched: 7. The CDR3 DNA follows: TGTGCCAGTAGTATAGAGCCGGGGACAGGGGCTGACTATGGCTACACCTTC. It yields the protein CASSIEPGTGADYGYTF.

A single count supports this clone. The CDR3 DNA reads TGTGCCAGCAGCAGTCGGGGCGGGAACTCTGGGGCCAACGTCCTGACTTTC. Translation gives CASSSRGGNSGANVLTF. The chain joins TRBV9 to TRBJ2-6; a weak D match, TRBD2 (6 bases). Germline V gene data show CDR1 as SGDLS and CDR2 as YYNGEE. The CDR3 loop spans 17 amino acids. The V end lost 4 bases, the J end lost 0 bases, and 14 bases lay between the germline ends.

The chain carries TRBV11-2 and TRBJ1-1; maybe TRBD1 (5 bases). The V and J ends lost 7 bases and 0 bases respectively, with 15 bases between them. Germline V gene sequence: CDR1 SGHAT, CDR2 FQNNGV. CDR3 length: 15 amino acids. The CDR3 is CASTKVGGMNTEAFF. The CDR3 DNA reads as TGTGCCAGCACTAAGGTCGGGGGAATGAACACTGAAGCTTTCTTT.